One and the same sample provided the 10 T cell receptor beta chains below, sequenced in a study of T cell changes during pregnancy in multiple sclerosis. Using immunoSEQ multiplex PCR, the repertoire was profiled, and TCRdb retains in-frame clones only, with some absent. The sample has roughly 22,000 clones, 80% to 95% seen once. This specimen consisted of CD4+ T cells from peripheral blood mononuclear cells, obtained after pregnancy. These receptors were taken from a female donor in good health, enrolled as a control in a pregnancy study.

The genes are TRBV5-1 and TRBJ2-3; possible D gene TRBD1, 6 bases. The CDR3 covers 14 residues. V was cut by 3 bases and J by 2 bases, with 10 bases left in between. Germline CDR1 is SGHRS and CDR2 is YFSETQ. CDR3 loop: CASSYGQTTDTQYF. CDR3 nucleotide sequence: TGCGCCAGCAGCTACGGACAGACCACAGATACGCAGTATTTT.

CDR3 nucleotides: TGTGCCAGCGGGACAGGGCCCGCTTTCACAGATACGCAGTATTTT. Its protein product is CASGTGPAFTDTQYF. V and J are TRBV6-1 and TRBJ2-3, with 9 bases aligning to TRBD1. This CDR3 is built from 15 residues. Germline assignment: CDR1 MNHNS and CDR2 SASEGT. V lost 8 bases and J lost 2; bases outside the gene matches: 8.

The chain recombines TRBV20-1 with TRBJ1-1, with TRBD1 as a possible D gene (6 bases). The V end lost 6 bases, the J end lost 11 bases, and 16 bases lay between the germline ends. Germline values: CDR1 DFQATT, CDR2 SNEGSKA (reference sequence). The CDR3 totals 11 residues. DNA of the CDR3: TGCAGTGCCCCGGATGGGGGGGGCGCTTTCTTT. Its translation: CSAPDGGGAFF.

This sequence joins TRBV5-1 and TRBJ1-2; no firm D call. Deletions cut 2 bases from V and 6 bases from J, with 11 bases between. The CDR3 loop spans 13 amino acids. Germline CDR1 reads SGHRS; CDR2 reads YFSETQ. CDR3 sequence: CASSFTEMDGYTF. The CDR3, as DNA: TGCGCCAGCAGCTTTACAGAAATGGATGGCTACACCTTC.

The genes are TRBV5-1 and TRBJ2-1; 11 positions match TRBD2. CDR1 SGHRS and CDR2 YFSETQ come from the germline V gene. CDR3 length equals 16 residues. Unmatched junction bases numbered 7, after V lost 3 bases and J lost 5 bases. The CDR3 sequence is CASSWSGTSGNNEQFF. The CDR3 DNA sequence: TGCGCCAGCAGCTGGTCCGGGACTAGCGGAAACAATGAGCAGTTCTTC.

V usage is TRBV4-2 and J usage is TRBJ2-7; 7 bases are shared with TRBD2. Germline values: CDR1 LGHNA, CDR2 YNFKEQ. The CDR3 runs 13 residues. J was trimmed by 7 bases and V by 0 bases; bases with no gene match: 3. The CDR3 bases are TGTGCCAGCAGCCAAGATGTGGGGGGGGAGCAGTACTTC. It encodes CASSQDVGGEQYF.

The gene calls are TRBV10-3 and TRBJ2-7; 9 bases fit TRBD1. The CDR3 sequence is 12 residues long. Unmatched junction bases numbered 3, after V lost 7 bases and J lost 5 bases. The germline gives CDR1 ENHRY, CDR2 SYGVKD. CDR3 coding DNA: TGTGCCATCAAGGACAGGGGACACGAGCAGTACTTC. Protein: CAIKDRGHEQYF.

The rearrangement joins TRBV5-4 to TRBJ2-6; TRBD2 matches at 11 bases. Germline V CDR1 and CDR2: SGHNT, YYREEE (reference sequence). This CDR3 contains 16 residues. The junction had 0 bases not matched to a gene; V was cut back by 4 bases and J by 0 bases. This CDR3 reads CASSGLAGSGANVLTF. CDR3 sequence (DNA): TGTGCCAGCAGCGGACTAGCGGGCTCTGGGGCCAACGTCCTGACTTTC.

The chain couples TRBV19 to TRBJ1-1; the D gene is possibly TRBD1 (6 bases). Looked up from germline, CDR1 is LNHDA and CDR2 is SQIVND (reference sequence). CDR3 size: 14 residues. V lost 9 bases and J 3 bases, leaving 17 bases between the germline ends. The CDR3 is CARTEQGSYTEAFF. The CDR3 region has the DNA TGTGCCAGGACAGAACAGGGCAGTTACACTGAAGCTTTCTTT.

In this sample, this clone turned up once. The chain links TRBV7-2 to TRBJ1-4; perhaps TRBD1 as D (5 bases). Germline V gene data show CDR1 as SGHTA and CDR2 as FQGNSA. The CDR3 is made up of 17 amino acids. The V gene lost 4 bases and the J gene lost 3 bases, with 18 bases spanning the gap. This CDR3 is CASSSRGGGKANEKLFF. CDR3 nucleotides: TGTGCCAGCAGCTCCCGGGGTGGGGGGAAGGCTAATGAAAAACTGTTTTTT.